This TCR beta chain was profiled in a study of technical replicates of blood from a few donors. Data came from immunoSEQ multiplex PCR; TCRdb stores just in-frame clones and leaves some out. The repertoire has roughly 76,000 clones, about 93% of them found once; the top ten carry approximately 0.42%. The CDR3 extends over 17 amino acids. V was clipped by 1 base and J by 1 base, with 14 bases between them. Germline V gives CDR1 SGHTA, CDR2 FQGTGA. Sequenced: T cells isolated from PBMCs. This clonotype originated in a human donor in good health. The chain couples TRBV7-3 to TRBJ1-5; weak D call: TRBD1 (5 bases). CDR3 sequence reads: CASSLKSVPGSNQPQHF. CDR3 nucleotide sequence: TGTGCCAGCAGCTTAAAGTCTGTTCCAGGGAGCAATCAGCCCCAGCATTTT. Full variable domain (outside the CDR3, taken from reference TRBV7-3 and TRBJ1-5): GAGVSQTPSNKVTEKGKYVELRCDPISGHTALYWYRQSLGQGPEFLIYFQGTGAADDSGLPNDRFFAVRPEGSVSTLKIQRTERGDSAVYLCASSLKSVPGSNQPQHFGDGTRLSIL.